What follows are 22 T cell receptor beta chains derived from one specimen sequenced in a study of blood T cell repertoires in COVID-19. Generated by immunoSEQ multiplex PCR, the TCRdb table keeps only in-frame clones and is missing some. The sample yields approximately 300,000 clones, around nine tenths seen once. The material sequenced was peripheral blood. These receptors were collected from a man aged 50 or older with active or convalescent COVID-19.

This chain connects TRBV7-2 to TRBJ2-2; 9 bases map to TRBD2. Germline trimming cut 5 bases from V and 5 bases from J; bases unmatched to any gene: 3. The length of the CDR3 is 14 residues. Looked up from germline, CDR1 is SGHTA and CDR2 is FQGNSA. CDR3 protein: CASSLLAGTGELFF. The CDR3 DNA reads as TGTGCCAGCAGCCTTCTAGCGGGGACCGGGGAGCTGTTTTTT.

Concerning this clone itself: Relative to the germline gene, one junction end is altered; a read error may explain this. This chain links TRBV7-7 with TRBJ2-2; 9 positions match TRBD1. CDR3 length: 18 residues. The germline gives CDR1 SSHAT, CDR2 FNYEAQ (reference sequence). CDR3 nucleotides: TGTGCTAGCAGCCCGGGACAGGGAGAGGGTCAGAACACCGGGGAGCTGTTTTTT. As protein: CASSPGQGEGQNTGELFF.

The chain uses TRBV6-5 and TRBJ1-1; 8 nucleotides agree with TRBD1. The CDR3 is 15 amino acids. The germline V gene has CDR1 MNHEY and CDR2 SVGAGI. V was clipped by 5 bases and J by 3 bases; unmatched bases: 8. The DNA of the CDR3 is TGTGCCAGCAGTCCGACGACAGGGGCCCACACTGAAGCTTTCTTT. Amino acids: CASSPTTGAHTEAFF.

This clone was picked up a small number of times. The CDR3 region has the DNA TGCGCCAGCAGCCAAGCTACATCCCAGGGCATGAACACTGAAGCTTTCTTT. Translating gives CASSQATSQGMNTEAFF. This chain joins TRBV4-1 and TRBJ1-1; possible D gene TRBD1, 5 bases. Germline V lookup: CDR1 MGHRA, CDR2 YSYEKL. V was trimmed by 1 base and J by 0 bases, leaving 15 bases between them. This CDR3 is 17 amino acids long.

The CDR3 sequence: CAISEGARLPGTDTQYF. The CDR3 DNA sequence: TGTGCCATCAGTGAGGGGGCCCGTCTACCGGGCACAGATACGCAGTATTTT. The V call is TRBV10-3, the J call TRBJ2-3; D is perhaps TRBD1 (5 bases). Germline assignment: CDR1 ENHRY and CDR2 SYGVKD. V shed 2 bases and J shed 1 base, with 16 bases lying between them. This CDR3 has 17 amino acids.

The rearrangement uses TRBV3-1 (or the pseudogene TRBV3-2) and TRBJ2-5; D gene uncertain. The CDR3 consists of 13 residues. Trimming pared 7 bases from V and 2 bases from J, leaving 11 bases between. The germline V gene has CDR1 LGHDT and CDR2 YNNKEL (reference sequence). CDR3 residues: CASTLGGQETQYF. CDR3 bases: TGTGCCAGCACTCTAGGTGGTCAAGAGACCCAGTACTTC.

This clone came up a few times. The CDR3 reads CASSYSGDAGSQFF. Written as DNA, the CDR3 is TGTGCCAGCAGCTATAGCGGGGACGCGGGTTCGCAGTTCTTC. V and J are TRBV27 and TRBJ2-1; 8 bases fit TRBD2. This CDR3 region has 14 residues. The V gene end was trimmed by 6 bases and the J gene end by 12 bases; junction bases not matched to a gene: 13. Germline CDR1 and CDR2: MNHEY and SMNVEV (reference sequence).

V and J are TRBV5-1 and TRBJ2-3; a possible D gene is TRBD2 (5 bases). Germline V gene sequence: CDR1 SGHRS, CDR2 YFSETQ. CDR3 size: 14 residues. Trimming took off 4 bases at V and 2 bases at J, with 11 bases between the two ends. The CDR3 DNA reads as TGCGCCAGCAGCAAGGACTCATTCACAGATACGCAGTATTTT. Encoded protein: CASSKDSFTDTQYF.

This rearrangement joins TRBV28 to TRBJ2-7, with D perhaps TRBD1 (6 bases). This CDR3 is 15 amino acids long. Germline V gene sequence: CDR1 MDHEN, CDR2 SYDVKM. V gave up 6 bases and J gave up 2 bases, with 17 bases separating them. As DNA, the CDR3 is TGTGCCAGCAGCCTAAGAGGGGGATCCCCCTACGAGCAGTACTTC. It translates to CASSLRGGSPYEQYF.

This clone has more than one count but fewer than ten. This chain connects TRBV14 to TRBJ1-6; D gene ambiguous. Germline CDR1 and CDR2: SGHDN and FVKESK. The CDR3 contains 15 residues. Trimming shortened V by 2 bases and J by 0 bases, and 5 bases separated the two germline ends. CDR3 protein: CASSQRSSYNSPLHF. CDR3 in DNA: TGTGCCAGCAGCCAACGGAGCTCCTATAATTCACCCCTCCACTTT.

This rearrangement joins TRBV3-1 (or the pseudogene TRBV3-2) to TRBJ2-3; a possible D gene is TRBD2 (5 bases). Germline V gene sequence: CDR1 LGHDT, CDR2 YNNKEL (reference sequence). Trimming pared 3 bases from V and 3 bases from J, leaving 13 bases between. The CDR3 consists of 15 residues. The chain's CDR3 is CASSHDGSGTDTQYF. The CDR3 region has the DNA TGTGCCAGCAGCCACGATGGGTCGGGGACAGATACGCAGTATTTT.

Concerning this clone: This CDR3 is also generated by other DNA sequences in the sample. This rearrangement joins TRBV28 to TRBJ1-2; TRBD1 agrees at 7 bases. The ends lost 6 bases at V and 7 bases at J; junction bases unmatched: 5. This CDR3 is 12 amino acids long. Germline CDR1 MDHEN, CDR2 SYDVKM. The CDR3 coding sequence is TGTGCCAGCAGCTTGACAGGGAGTGGCTACACCTTC. Translation gives CASSLTGSGYTF.

The chain employs TRBV7-2 and TRBJ2-2; D is uncertain. This CDR3 comprises 12 residues. V lost 2 bases and J lost 6, with 4 bases in between. Germline V gene lookup returns CDR1 SGHTA and CDR2 FQGNSA. The DNA for the CDR3 is TGTGCCAGCAGCTTAATCTCCGGGGAGCTGTTTTTT. Translating gives CASSLISGELFF.

J is TRBJ1-2 and V is TRBV4-3; 8 bases align to TRBD1. Germline V CDR1 and CDR2: LGHNA, YSLEER. The V and J ends lost 1 base and 4 bases, in that order; junction bases with no gene match: 5. This CDR3 region has 15 residues. DNA for the CDR3: TGCGCCAGCAGCCAAGTCCCAGGGGGCGTCTATGGCTACACCTTC. Its translation is CASSQVPGGVYGYTF.

The J gene is TRBJ1-5, the V gene TRBV6-5; no reliable D call. The germline V gene encodes CDR1 MNHEY and CDR2 SVGAGI. The CDR3 totals 13 residues. Trimming removed 7 bases from V and 7 bases from J, with 14 bases in between. The chain's CDR3 is CASTPQPSQPQHF. The CDR3 bases are TGTGCCAGCACCCCACAGCCGTCCCAGCCCCAGCATTTT.

The V gene is TRBV2, the J gene TRBJ2-7, with TRBD1 matching over 9 bases. Trimming at V came to 7 bases and at J to 2 bases, leaving 3 bases not matched to a gene. Germline lookup yields CDR1 SNHLY and CDR2 FYNNEI. This CDR3 is 13 amino acids long. The CDR3 sequence is CASNRDRAYEQYF. DNA of the CDR3: TGTGCCAGCAACCGGGACAGGGCCTACGAGCAGTACTTC.

The V and J genes are TRBV3-1 (or the pseudogene TRBV3-2) and TRBJ1-2, with TRBD1 as a possible D gene (6 bases). The CDR3 has 12 amino acids. In germline, CDR1 is LGHDT, CDR2 YNNKEL (reference sequence). Trimming took off 0 bases at V and 10 bases at J, with 9 bases between the two ends. The CDR3 DNA sequence: TGTGCCAGCAGCCAAGATAACAGGGCCTACACCTTC. Its protein product is CASSQDNRAYTF.

The chain employs TRBV2 and TRBJ2-2, with TRBD1 as a possible D gene (6 bases). This CDR3 has 15 amino acids. The germline gives CDR1 SNHLY, CDR2 FYNNEI. V was clipped by 6 bases and J by 0 bases, with 11 bases between them. The CDR3 region is CASSQDSANTGELFF. CDR3 in DNA: TGTGCCAGCAGCCAGGACAGCGCGAACACCGGGGAGCTGTTTTTT.

The V and J genes are TRBV3-1 (or the pseudogene TRBV3-2) and TRBJ1-2; the D gene is possibly TRBD1 (6 bases). Per the germline V gene, CDR1 is LGHDT and CDR2 is YNNKEL (reference sequence). V was clipped by 0 bases and J by 7 bases, with 15 bases between them. This CDR3 is 15 amino acids long. The CDR3 DNA is TGTGCCAGCAGCCAAGAGGCAGGGGCGAGTGGTGGCTACACCTTC. Its protein product is CASSQEAGASGGYTF.

This chain links TRBV6-1 with TRBJ1-1; the match to TRBD1 covers 8 bases. This CDR3 is 14 amino acids long. V shed 5 bases and J 4 bases; nucleotides not matched to a gene: 6. Germline V lookup: CDR1 MNHNS, CDR2 SASEGT. DNA for the CDR3: TGTGCCAGCAGTTCCCGACAGGGGAGCACTGAAGCTTTCTTT. Translation: CASSSRQGSTEAFF.

The gene calls are TRBV30 and TRBJ2-7; D unclear. This CDR3 contains 12 residues. CDR1 GTSNPN and CDR2 SVGIG come from the germline V gene (reference sequence). Trimming removed 3 bases from V and 4 bases from J, with 10 bases in between. CDR3 sequence reads: CAWSDSGYEQYF. The DNA of the CDR3 is TGTGCCTGGAGCGACTCGGGTTACGAGCAGTACTTC.

This rearrangement joins TRBV4-2 to TRBJ2-2; D possibly corresponds to TRBD2 (6 bases). Germline V gene lookup returns CDR1 LGHNA and CDR2 YNFKEQ. V lost 4 bases and J lost 2, with 11 bases in between. The CDR3 runs 15 residues. CDR3 DNA sequence: TGTGCCAGCAGCCCTGTTAGCGGAAACACCGGGGAGCTGTTTTTT. Translating it yields CASSPVSGNTGELFF.